The present T cell receptor beta chain was sequenced within a study of T-cell memory formation after mild COVID-19. Overall study context: Largely donor-specific sequence clusters came from two donors. Study results and limitations: Clones contracting across day 15 to 85 had a balanced CD4/CD8 profile; later expanding clones leaned CD4+. Cross-reactive memory appears to have joined, as suggested by some responding clones showing up in pre-infection memory.

Remarks on this clonotype: Its antigen is undetermined.

Germline loops: CDR1 MGHRA, CDR2 YSYEKL. Trimming removed 4 bases from V and 9 bases from J; junction bases left unmatched: 16. The CDR3 runs to 17 residues. TCR alpha and TCR beta cDNA libraries with sample barcodes and UMIs came from 5'RACE using constant-segment primers. A single record per CDR3 protein comes from TCRdb applying MiXCR to the 5' RACE reads. This table holds 500,000 to 600,000 distinct CDR3 sequences, roughly 18% found once. The V gene is TRBV4-1, the J gene TRBJ2-1, with TRBD1 identical over 9 bases. Sequenced input: PBMCs or a T cell subset sorted from them (not recorded which). The clonotype comes from an adult woman who had mild COVID-19 (a few samples of this study predate the infection). Cell type and time point are not known. The CDR3 protein is CASSLHPPGQGLGEQFF. CDR3 nucleotides: TGCGCCAGCAGCCTCCATCCCCCGGGACAGGGCCTCGGTGAGCAGTTCTTC.